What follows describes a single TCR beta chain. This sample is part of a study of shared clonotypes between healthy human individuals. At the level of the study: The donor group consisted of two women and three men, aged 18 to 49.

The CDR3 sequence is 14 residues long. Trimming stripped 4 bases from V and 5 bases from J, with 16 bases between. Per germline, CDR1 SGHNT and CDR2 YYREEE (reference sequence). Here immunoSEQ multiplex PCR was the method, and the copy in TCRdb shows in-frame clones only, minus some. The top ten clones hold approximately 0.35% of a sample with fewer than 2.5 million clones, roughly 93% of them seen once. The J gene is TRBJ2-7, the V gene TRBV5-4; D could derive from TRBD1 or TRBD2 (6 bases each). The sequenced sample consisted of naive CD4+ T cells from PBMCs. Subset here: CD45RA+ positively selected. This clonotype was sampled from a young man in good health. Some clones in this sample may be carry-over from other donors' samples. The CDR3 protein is CASSTYRRGDEQYF. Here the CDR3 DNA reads TGTGCCAGCAGCACCTACAGAAGGGGGGACGAGCAGTACTTC. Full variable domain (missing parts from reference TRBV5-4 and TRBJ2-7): ETGVTQSPTHLIKTRGQQVTLRCSSQSGHNTVSWYQQALGQGPQFIFQYYREEENGRGNFPPRFSGLQFPNYSSELNVNALELDDSALYLCASSTYRRGDEQYFGPGTRLTVT.